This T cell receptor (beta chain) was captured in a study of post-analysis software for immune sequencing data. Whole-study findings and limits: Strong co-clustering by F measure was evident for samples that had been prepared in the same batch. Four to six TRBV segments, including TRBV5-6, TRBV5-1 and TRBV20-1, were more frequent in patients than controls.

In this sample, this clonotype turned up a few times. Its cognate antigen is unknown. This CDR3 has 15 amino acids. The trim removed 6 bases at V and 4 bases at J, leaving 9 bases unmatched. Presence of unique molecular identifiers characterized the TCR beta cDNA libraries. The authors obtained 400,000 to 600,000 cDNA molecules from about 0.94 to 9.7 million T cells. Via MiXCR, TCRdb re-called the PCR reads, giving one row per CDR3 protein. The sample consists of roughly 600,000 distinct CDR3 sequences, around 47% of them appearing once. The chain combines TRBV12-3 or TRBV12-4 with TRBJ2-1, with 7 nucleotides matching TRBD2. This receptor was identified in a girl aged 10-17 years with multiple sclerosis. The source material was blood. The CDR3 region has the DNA TGTGCCAGCAGCTCACCCGCGGGAGAATACAATGAGCAGTTCTTC. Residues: CASSSPAGEYNEQFF.